Listed below are T cell receptor beta chains from one sample, sequenced in a study of breast tumors, draining lymph nodes, adjacent tissues. TCRdb re-derived calls from the multiplex PCR reads in MiXCR, one entry per CDR3 protein. The sample consists of some 83,000 distinct CDR3 sequences, roughly 19% of them appearing once. The sequencing input was axillary lymph node tissue. Receptor source: a female donor with breast cancer. Some clones in this sample may be carry-over from other donors' samples. The CDR3 runs from the conserved cysteine through the conserved F or W. The D gene is left open where the match is weak. A clone size is listed for some rows: how often the clone was seen (once, few, many), or a class if it is expanded.

J gene	V gene	clone size	CDR3 length	D gene	CDR3 protein	CDR3 DNA
TRBJ2-3	TRBV20-1	many	12	TRBD2	CSTLAGGGTQYF	TGCAGTACACTAGCGGGAGGAGGTACGCAGTATTTT
TRBJ1-4	TRBV5-1	many	15	NA	CASSLSGHGNEKLFF	TGCGCCAGCAGCTTGTCGGGACATGGAAATGAAAAACTGTTTTTT
TRBJ1-2	TRBV19	few	13	NA	CATLGRGSYGYTF	TGTGCCACCCTGGGACGGGGTAGCTATGGCTACACCTTC
TRBJ2-3	TRBV4-1	many	15	NA	CASSQDRIASDTQYF	TGCGCCAGCAGCCAAGATCGGATAGCCTCAGATACGCAGTATTTT
TRBJ2-7	TRBV4-2	many	14	NA	CASSPGTLSYEQYF	TGTGCCAGCAGCCCCGGGACCCTCTCCTACGAGCAGTACTTC
TRBJ2-1	TRBV5-1	many	15	TRBD2	CASSPGLAGYNEQFF	TGCGCCAGCAGCCCGGGGCTAGCGGGCTACAATGAGCAGTTCTTC
TRBJ1-1	TRBV9	once	13	NA	CASSVEGGSEAFF	TGTGCCAGCAGCGTAGAAGGGGGGTCTGAAGCTTTCTTT
TRBJ1-2	TRBV24-1	few	15	TRBD1	CATSDSDRGQYGYTF	TGTGCCACCAGTGACTCTGACAGGGGCCAATATGGCTACACCTTC
TRBJ2-5	TRBV7-7	many	14	TRBD2	CASSLGTSQETQYF	TGTGCTAGCAGCTTAGGGACTAGCCAAGAGACCCAGTACTTC
TRBJ1-2	TRBV7-2	NA	11	NA	CASSVGYGYTF	TGTGCCAGCAGCGTAGGGTATGGCTACACTTTC
TRBJ1-6	TRBV5-1	many	16	TRBD1	CASSLADRGNNSPLHF	TGCGCCAGCAGCTTGGCGGACAGGGGTAATAATTCACCCCTCCACTTT
TRBJ1-6	TRBV20-1	many	17	NA	CSARAVRRGFIPSPLHF	TGCAGTGCTAGAGCGGTCAGAAGGGGCTTCATTCCTTCACCCCTCCACTTT
TRBJ1-5	TRBV6-4	many	16	NA	CASSAGGGDSNQPQHF	TGTGCCAGCAGTGCTGGGGGCGGCGATAGCAATCAGCCCCAGCATTTT
TRBJ2-1	TRBV20-1	many	15	TRBD2	CSARDSGHSYNEQFF	TGCAGTGCTAGAGATAGCGGGCACTCCTACAATGAGCAGTTCTTC
TRBJ2-1	TRBV7-3	many	15	NA	CASSPSGTATNEQFF	TGTGCCAGCAGCCCCTCCGGGACCGCAACGAATGAGCAGTTCTTC
TRBJ2-2	TRBV7-9	many	16	TRBD2	CASSSLAGGPTGELFF	TGTGCCAGCAGCTCACTAGCGGGAGGACCCACCGGGGAGCTGTTTTTT
TRBJ2-1	TRBV9	many	16	NA	CASSVEPTSTYNEQFF	TGTGCCAGCAGCGTAGAGCCTACTTCAACCTACAATGAGCAGTTCTTC
TRBJ1-1	TRBV7-9	NA	14	NA	CASSFMGRDLGAFF	TGTGCCAGCAGCTTTATGGGTAGGGACCTTGGAGCTTTCTTT
TRBJ2-5	TRBV9	many	16	NA	CASSPPGGRYQETQYF	TGTGCCAGCAGCCCGCCCGGGGGCAGATACCAAGAGACCCAGTACTTC
TRBJ2-3	TRBV10-1	many	17	NA	CASSESRLRGESDTQYF	TGCGCCAGCAGTGAGTCTAGGCTAAGAGGGGAAAGCGATACGCAGTATTTT
TRBJ2-2	TRBV5-6	many	15	TRBD1	CASSSNRGLSGELFF	TGTGCCAGCAGCTCGAATAGGGGGCTTAGCGGGGAGCTGTTTTTT
TRBJ2-7	TRBV20-1	many	13	NA	CSALLGNRNEQYF	TGCAGTGCCCTGCTAGGGAACAGGAACGAGCAGTACTTC
TRBJ2-7	TRBV5-1	many	13	TRBD1	CASSPQGVGEQYF	TGCGCCAGCAGCCCACAGGGGGTAGGCGAGCAGTACTTC
TRBJ2-7	TRBV7-8	many	13	NA	CASSSTPSYEQYF	TGTGCCAGCAGTTCGACACCCTCCTACGAGCAGTACTTC
TRBJ1-2	TRBV29-1	NA	12	NA	CSVGAGSYGYAF	NA
TRBJ1-2	TRBV2	many	13	NA	CASSDKINYGYTF	TGTGCCAGCAGTGATAAGATTAACTATGGCTACACCTTC
TRBJ2-3	TRBV19	many	12	TRBD2	CASEGGVDTQYF	TGTGCCAGTGAGGGAGGGGTCGATACGCAGTATTTT
TRBJ1-2	TRBV5-1	NA	15	NA	CASGLGGTGDYGYTF	TGCGCCAGCGGCTTGGGGGGGACGGGAGACTATGGCTACACCTTC
TRBJ2-7	TRBV6-5	few	16	TRBD2	CASSSSIGLAGEEQYF	TGTGCCAGCAGTTCCTCAATTGGACTAGCGGGAGAAGAGCAGTACTTC
TRBJ1-2	TRBV4-2	many	16	TRBD1	CASSQGIGGADPGYTF	TGTGCCAGCAGCCAAGGGATAGGGGGCGCGGATCCTGGCTACACCTTC
TRBJ1-5	TRBV20-1	many	14	NA	CSALTGASNQPQHF	TGCAGTGCTCTGACGGGGGCTAGCAATCAGCCCCAGCATTTT
TRBJ1-6	TRBV13	many	14	TRBD1	CASSADRGNSPLHF	TGTGCCAGCAGCGCGGACAGGGGGAATTCACCCCTCCACTTT
TRBJ2-5	TRBV30	many	12	NA	CAWSGGQETQYF	TGTGCCTGGAGTGGAGGGCAAGAGACCCAGTACTTC
TRBJ2-1	TRBV7-9	NA	15	NA	CASSLGPGTNNEQFF	TGTGCCAGCAGCTTAGGGCCAGGGACCAACAATGAGCAGTTCTTC
TRBJ2-1	TRBV5-1	many	14	NA	CASSLGAPGVEQFF	TGCGCCAGCAGCTTGGGGGCCCCCGGGGTTGAGCAGTTCTTC
TRBJ2-1	TRBV20-1	many	15	TRBD2	CSARDRTSGRYEQFF	TGCAGTGCTAGAGATCGGACTAGCGGGAGGTATGAGCAGTTCTTC
TRBJ2-7	TRBV10-1	many	13	NA	CASRIPGTSEQYF	TGCGCCAGCAGAATCCCCGGGACCTCAGAGCAGTACTTC
TRBJ2-7	TRBV12-3/TRBV12-4	many	15	TRBD1	CASSSPGQGAREQYF	TGTGCCAGCAGTTCTCCGGGACAGGGGGCACGAGAGCAGTACTTC
TRBJ2-3	TRBV10-3	many	15	TRBD2	CAISESTSGGNTQYF	TGTGCCATCAGTGAGTCGACTAGCGGGGGCAATACGCAGTATTTT
TRBJ2-3	TRBV10-3	many	17	TRBD2	CAISTSGLAGGADTQYF	TGTGCCATCAGTACCTCCGGACTAGCGGGAGGGGCAGATACGCAGTATTTT
TRBJ2-2	TRBV7-2	many	16	NA	CASSLAFGSNTGELFF	TGTGCCAGCAGCTTAGCGTTTGGGAGCAACACCGGGGAGCTGTTTTTT
TRBJ2-3	TRBV6-2/TRBV6-3	NA	18	TRBD2	CASSHRFGLAGAVDTQYF	TGTGCCAGCAGCCACCGGTTCGGGCTAGCGGGAGCAGTAGATACGCAGTATTTT
TRBJ2-7	TRBV7-2	many	15	NA	CASSQVGGTTYEQYF	TGTGCCAGCAGCCAAGTGGGCGGGACAACCTACGAGCAGTACTTC
TRBJ2-7	TRBV4-3	many	15	NA	CASSQGQGRTYEQYF	TGCGCCAGCAGCCAAGGTCAGGGTAGGACCTACGAGCAGTACTTC
TRBJ2-7	TRBV20-1	many	13	TRBD1	CSLDRGLTYEQYF	TGCAGTCTAGACAGGGGCCTAACCTACGAGCAGTACTTC
TRBJ2-5	TRBV24-1	many	16	TRBD1	CATSDLTGTGQETQYF	TGTGCCACCAGTGATCTAACTGGGACAGGCCAAGAGACCCAGTACTTC
TRBJ1-4	TRBV27	NA	15	NA	CASSYNGRMEEKLFF	TGTGCCAGCAGCTACAATGGACGGATGGAGGAAAAACTGTTTTTT
TRBJ2-5	TRBV6-1	many	14	TRBD2	CASIMAGTKETQYF	TGTGCCAGCATTATGGCAGGGACTAAAGAGACCCAGTACTTC
TRBJ1-2	TRBV20-1	many	13	NA	CSAIIGTNYGYTF	TGCAGTGCTATAATCGGGACTAACTATGGCTACACCTTC
TRBJ2-1	TRBV19	many	16	NA	CASSIDPRSSYNEQFF	TGTGCCAGTAGTATAGACCCCCGGAGCTCCTACAATGAGCAGTTCTTC
TRBJ2-3	TRBV7-2	many	15	TRBD1	CASSPRQGSTDTQYF	TGTGCCAGCAGCCCGAGACAGGGCAGCACAGATACGCAGTATTTT
TRBJ2-7	TRBV5-5	many	14	NA	CASSPDSHTYEQYF	TGTGCCAGCAGCCCGGACAGTCATACCTACGAGCAGTACTTC
TRBJ1-5	TRBV6-2/TRBV6-3	few	15	NA	CASKYSGNSNQPQHF	TGTGCCAGCAAATATAGTGGGAATAGCAATCAGCCCCAGCATTTT
TRBJ2-7	TRBV29-1	many	12	TRBD2	CSVTSGRHEQYF	TGCAGCGTGACTAGCGGGAGACACGAGCAGTACTTC